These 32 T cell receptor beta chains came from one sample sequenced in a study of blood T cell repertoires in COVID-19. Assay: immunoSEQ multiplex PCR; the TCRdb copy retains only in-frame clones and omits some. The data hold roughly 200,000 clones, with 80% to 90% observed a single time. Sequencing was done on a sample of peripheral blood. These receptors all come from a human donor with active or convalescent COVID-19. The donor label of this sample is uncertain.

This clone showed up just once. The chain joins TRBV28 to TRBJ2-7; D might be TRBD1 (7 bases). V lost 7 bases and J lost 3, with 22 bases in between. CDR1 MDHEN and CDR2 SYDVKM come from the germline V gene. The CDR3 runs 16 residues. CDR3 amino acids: CASKMEGARYVYEQYF. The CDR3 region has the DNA TGTGCCAGCAAAATGGAGGGGGCGCGATATGTCTACGAGCAGTACTTC.

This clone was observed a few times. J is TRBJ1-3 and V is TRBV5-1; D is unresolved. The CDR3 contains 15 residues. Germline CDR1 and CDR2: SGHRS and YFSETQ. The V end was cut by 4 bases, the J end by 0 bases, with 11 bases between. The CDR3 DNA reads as TGCGCCAGCAGCCGCGAGGCTAACTCTGGAAACACCATATATTTT. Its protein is CASSREANSGNTIYF.

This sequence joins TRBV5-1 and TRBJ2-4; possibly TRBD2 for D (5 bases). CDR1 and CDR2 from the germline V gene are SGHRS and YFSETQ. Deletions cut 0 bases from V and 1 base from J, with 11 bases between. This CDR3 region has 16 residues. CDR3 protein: CASSLVPGSAKNIQYF. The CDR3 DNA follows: TGCGCCAGCAGCTTGGTTCCGGGATCGGCCAAAAACATTCAGTACTTC.

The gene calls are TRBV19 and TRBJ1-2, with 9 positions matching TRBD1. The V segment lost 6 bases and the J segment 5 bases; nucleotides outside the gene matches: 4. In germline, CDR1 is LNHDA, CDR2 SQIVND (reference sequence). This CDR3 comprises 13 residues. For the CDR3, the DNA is TGTGCCAGTAGGGACAGGGGAGGGTATGGCTACACCTTC. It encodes CASRDRGGYGYTF.

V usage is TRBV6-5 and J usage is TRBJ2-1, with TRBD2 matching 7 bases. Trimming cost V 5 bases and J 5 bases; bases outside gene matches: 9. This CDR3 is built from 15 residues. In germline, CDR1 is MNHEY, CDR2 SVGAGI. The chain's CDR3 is CASSSLRDYNNEQFF. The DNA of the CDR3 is TGTGCCAGCAGTAGCCTCCGGGACTATAACAATGAGCAGTTCTTC.

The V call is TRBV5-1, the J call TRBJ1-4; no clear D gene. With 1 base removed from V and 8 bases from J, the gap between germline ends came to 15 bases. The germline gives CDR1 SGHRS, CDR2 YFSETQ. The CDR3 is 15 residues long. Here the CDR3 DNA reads TGCGCCAGCAGCTTGTTACGGACTTTTAGGGAAAAACTGTTTTTT. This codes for CASSLLRTFREKLFF.

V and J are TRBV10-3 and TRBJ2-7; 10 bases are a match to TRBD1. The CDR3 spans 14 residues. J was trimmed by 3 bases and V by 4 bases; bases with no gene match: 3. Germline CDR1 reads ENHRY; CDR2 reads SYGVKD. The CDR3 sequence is CAISVGTGVYEQYF. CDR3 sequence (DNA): TGTGCCATCAGTGTTGGGACAGGGGTCTACGAGCAGTACTTC.

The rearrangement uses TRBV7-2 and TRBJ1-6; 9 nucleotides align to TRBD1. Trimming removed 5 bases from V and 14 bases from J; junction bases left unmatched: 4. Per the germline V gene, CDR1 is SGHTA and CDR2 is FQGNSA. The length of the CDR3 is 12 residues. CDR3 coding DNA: TGTGCCAGCAGCCGGACAGGGGAAGCCCTCCACTTT. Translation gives CASSRTGEALHF. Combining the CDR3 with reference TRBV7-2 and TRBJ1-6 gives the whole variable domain GAGVSQSPSNKVTEKGKDVELRCDPISGHTALYWYRQSLGQGLEFLIYFQGNSAPDKSGLPSDRFSAERTGGSVSTLTIQRTQQEDSAVYLCASSRTGEALHFGNGTRLTVT.

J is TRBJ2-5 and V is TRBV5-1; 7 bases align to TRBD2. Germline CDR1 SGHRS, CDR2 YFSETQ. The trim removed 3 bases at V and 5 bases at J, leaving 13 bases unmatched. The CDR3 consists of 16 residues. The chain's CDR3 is CASSSDGLGYGETQYF. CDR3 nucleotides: TGCGCCAGCAGCTCAGACGGACTAGGATACGGGGAGACCCAGTACTTC.

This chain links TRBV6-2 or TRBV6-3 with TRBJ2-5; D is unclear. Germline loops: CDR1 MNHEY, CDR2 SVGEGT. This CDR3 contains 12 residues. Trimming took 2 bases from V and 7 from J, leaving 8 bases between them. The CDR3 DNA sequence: TGTGCCAGCAGTTACAGAAGAGGGACCCAGTACTTC. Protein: CASSYRRGTQYF.

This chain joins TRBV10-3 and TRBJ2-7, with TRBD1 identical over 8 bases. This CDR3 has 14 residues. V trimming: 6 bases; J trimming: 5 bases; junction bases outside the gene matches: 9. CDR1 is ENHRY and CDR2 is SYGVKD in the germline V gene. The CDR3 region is CAIRTTGVRNEQYF. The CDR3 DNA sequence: TGTGCCATCAGAACGACAGGGGTACGGAACGAGCAGTACTTC.

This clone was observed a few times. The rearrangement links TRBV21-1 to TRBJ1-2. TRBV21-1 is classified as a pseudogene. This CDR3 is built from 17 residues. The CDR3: CASSKVGLLVRAYGYTF. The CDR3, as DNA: TGTGCCAGCAGCAAAGTGGGACTCCTGGTCAGGGCGTATGGCTACACCTTC.

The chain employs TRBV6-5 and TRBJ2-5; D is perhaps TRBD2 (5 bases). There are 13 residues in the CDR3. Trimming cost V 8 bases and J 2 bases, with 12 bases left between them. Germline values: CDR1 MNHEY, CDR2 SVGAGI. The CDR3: CASDRRGQETQYF. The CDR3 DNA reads TGTGCCAGCGATCGTCGGGGACAAGAGACCCAGTACTTC.

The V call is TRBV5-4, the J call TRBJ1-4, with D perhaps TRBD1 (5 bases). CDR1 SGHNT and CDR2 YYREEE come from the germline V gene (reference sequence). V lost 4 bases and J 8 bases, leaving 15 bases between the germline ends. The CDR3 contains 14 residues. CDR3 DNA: TGTGCCAGCAGCCGGGGGGGAGGGGAGGAAAAACTGTTTTTT. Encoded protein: CASSRGGGEEKLFF.

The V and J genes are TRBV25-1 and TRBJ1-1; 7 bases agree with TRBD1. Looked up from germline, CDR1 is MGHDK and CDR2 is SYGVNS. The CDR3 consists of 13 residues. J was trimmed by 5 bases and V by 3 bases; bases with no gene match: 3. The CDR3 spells CASSERGPTEAFF. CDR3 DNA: TGTGCCAGCAGTGAGAGGGGGCCAACTGAAGCTTTCTTT.

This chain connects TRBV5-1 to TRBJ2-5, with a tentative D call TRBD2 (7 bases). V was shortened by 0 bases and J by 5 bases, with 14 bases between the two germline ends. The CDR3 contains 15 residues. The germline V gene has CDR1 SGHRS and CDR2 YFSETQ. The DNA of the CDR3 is TGCGCCAGCAGCTTGGTACTCGCGGGGGCGGAGACCCAGTACTTC. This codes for CASSLVLAGAETQYF.

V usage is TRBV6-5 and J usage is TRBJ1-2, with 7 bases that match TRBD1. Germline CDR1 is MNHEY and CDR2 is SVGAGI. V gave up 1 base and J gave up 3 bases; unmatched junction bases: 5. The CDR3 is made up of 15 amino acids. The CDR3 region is CASSYFQGVDYGYTF. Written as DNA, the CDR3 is TGTGCCAGCAGTTACTTTCAGGGGGTCGACTATGGCTACACCTTC.

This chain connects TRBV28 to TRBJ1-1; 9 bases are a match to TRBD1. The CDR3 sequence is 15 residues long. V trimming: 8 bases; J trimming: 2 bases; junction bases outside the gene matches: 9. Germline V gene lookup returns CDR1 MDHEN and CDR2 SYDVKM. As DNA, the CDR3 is TGTGCCAGCGTCGACAGGGGGGTGGCTAACACTGAAGCTTTCTTT. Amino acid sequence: CASVDRGVANTEAFF.

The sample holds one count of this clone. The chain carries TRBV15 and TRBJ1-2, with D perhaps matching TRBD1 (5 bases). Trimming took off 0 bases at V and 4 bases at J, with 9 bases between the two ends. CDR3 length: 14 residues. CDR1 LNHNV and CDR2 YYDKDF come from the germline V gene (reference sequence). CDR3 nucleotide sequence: TGTGCCACCAGCAGAGACCGGGGGGGCTATGGCTACACCTTC. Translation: CATSRDRGGYGYTF.

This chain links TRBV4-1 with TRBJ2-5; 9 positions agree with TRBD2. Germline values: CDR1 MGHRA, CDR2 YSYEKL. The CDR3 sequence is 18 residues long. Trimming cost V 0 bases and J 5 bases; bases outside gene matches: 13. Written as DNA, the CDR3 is TGCGCCAGCAGCCAAGATAAAAGGCGGGGGGGCCTAGAGGAGACCCAGTACTTC. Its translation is CASSQDKRRGGLEETQYF.

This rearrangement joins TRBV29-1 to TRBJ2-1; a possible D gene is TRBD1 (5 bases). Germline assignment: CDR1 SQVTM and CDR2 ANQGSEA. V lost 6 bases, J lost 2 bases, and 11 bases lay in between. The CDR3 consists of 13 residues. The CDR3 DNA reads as TGCAGCGTGACAGCTGTTACCTACAATGAGCAGTTCTTC. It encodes CSVTAVTYNEQFF.

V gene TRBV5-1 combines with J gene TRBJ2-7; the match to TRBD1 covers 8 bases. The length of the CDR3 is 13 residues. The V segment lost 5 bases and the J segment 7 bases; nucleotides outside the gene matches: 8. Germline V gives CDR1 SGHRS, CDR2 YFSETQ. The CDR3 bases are TGCGCCAGCAGGATTGGACAGGGCGGTGAGCAGTACTTC. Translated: CASRIGQGGEQYF.

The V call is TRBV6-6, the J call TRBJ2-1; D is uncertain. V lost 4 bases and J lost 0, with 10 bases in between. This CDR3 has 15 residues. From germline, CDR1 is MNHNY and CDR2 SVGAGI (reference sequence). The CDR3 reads CASSSGYSSYNEQFF. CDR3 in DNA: TGTGCCAGCAGTTCCGGCTACAGCTCCTACAATGAGCAGTTCTTC.

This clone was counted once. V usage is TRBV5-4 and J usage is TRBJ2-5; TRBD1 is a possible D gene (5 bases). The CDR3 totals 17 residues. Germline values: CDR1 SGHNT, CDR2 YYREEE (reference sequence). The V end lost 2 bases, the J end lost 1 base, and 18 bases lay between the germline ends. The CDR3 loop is CASSLSGAAYFQETQYF. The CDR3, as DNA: TGTGCCAGCAGCTTATCTGGGGCCGCATACTTCCAAGAGACCCAGTACTTC.

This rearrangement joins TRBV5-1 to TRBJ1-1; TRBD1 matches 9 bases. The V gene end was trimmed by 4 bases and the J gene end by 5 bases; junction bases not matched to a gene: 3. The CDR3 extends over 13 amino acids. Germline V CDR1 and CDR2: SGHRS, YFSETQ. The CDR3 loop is CASSQDRGTEAFF. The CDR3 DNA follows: TGCGCCAGCAGCCAGGACAGGGGAACTGAAGCTTTCTTT.

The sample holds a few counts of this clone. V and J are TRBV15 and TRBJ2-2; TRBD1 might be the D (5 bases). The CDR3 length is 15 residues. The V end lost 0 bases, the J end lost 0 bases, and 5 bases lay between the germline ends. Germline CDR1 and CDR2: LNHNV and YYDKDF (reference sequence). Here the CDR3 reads CATSRDRANTGELFF. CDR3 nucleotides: TGTGCCACCAGCAGAGACAGGGCGAACACCGGGGAGCTGTTTTTT.

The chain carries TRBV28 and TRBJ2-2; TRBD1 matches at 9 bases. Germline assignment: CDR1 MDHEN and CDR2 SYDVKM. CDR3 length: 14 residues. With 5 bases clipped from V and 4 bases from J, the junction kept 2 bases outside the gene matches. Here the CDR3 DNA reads TGTGCCAGCAGTGGACAGGGGCTCACCGGGGAGCTGTTTTTT. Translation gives CASSGQGLTGELFF.

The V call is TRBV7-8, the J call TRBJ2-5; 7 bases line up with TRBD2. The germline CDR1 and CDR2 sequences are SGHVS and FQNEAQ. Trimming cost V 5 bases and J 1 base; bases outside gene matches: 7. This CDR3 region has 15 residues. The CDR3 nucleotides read TGTGCCAGCAGCCCTTTAGCGGGCCTCCAAGAGACCCAGTACTTC. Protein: CASSPLAGLQETQYF.

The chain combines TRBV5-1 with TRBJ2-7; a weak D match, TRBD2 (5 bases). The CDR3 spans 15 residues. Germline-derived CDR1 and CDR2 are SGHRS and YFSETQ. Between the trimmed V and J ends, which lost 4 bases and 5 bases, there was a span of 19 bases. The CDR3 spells CASSPVTRGLDEQYF. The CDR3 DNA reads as TGCGCCAGCAGCCCTGTCACTAGAGGATTAGACGAGCAGTACTTC.

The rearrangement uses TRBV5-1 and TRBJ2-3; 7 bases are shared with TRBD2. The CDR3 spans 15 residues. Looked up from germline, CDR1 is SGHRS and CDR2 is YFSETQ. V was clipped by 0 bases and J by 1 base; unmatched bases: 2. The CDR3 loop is CASSLAGRGTDTQYF. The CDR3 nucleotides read TGCGCCAGCAGCTTGGCGGGGAGGGGCACAGATACGCAGTATTTT. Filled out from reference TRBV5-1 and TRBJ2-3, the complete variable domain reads KAGVTQTPRYLIKTRGQQVTLSCSPISGHRSVSWYQQTPGQGLQFLFEYFSETQRNKGNFPGRFSGRQFSNSRSEMNVSTLELGDSALYLCASSLAGRGTDTQYFGPGTRLTVL.

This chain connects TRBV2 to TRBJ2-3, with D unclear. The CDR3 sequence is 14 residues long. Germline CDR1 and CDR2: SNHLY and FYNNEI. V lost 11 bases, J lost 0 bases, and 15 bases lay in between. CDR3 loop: CAVAPPSSTDTQYF. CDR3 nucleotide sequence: TGTGCCGTGGCTCCCCCCTCTAGCACAGATACGCAGTATTTT.

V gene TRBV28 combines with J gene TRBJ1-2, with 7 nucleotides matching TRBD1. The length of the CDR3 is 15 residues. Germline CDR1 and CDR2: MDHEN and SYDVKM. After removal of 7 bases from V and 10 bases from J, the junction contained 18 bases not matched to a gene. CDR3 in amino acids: CASTAATGLIASYTF. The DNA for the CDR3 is TGTGCCAGCACCGCCGCGACAGGGCTGATTGCGTCCTACACCTTC.